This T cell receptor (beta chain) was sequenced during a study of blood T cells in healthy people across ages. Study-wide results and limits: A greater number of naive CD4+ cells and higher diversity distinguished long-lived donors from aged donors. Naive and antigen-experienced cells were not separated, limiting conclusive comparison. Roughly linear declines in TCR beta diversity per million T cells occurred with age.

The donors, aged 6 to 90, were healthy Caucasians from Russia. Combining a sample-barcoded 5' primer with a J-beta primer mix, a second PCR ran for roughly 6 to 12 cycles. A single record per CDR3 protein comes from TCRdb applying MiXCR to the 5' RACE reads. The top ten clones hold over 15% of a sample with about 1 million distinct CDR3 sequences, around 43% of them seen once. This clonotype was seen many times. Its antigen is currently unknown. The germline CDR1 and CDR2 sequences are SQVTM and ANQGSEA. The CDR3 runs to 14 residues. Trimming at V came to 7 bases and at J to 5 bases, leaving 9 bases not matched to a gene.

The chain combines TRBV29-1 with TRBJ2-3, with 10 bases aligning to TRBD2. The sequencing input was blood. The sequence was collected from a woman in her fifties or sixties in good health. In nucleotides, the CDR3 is TGCAGCGGGGGGGGGACTAGCGAAATAGATACGCAGTATTTT. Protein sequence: CSGGGTSEIDTQYF.